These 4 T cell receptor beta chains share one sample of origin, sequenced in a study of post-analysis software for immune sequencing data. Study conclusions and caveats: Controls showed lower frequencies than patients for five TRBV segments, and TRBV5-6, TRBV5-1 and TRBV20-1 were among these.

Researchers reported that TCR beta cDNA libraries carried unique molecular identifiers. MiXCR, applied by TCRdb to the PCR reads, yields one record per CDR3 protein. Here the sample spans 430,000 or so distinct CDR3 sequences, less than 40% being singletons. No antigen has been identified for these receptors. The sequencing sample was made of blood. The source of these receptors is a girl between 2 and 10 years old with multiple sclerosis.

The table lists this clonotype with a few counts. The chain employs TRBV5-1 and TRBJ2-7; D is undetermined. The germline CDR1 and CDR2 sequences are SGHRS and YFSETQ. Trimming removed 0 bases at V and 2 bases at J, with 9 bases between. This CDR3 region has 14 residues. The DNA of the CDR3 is TGCGCCAGCAGCTTGGCTTCAGGCGCCTACGAGCAGTACTTC. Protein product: CASSLASGAYEQYF.

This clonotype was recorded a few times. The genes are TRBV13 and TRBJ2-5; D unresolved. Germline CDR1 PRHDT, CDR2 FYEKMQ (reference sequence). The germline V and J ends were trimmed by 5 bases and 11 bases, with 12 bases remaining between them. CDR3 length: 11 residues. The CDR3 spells CASSPPGLQYF. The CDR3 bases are TGTGCCAGCAGCCCGCCTGGGCTGCAGTACTTC. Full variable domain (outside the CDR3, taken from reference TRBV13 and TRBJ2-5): AAGVIQSPRHLIKEKRETATLKCYPIPRHDTVYWYQQGPGQDPQFLISFYEKMQSDKGSIPDRFSAQQFSDYHSELNMSSLELGDSALYFCASSPPGLQYFGPGTRLLVL.

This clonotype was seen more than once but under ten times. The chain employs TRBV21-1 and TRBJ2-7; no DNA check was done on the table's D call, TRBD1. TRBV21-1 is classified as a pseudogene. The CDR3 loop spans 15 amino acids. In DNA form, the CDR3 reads TGTGCCAGCTGCACGAGTTGGGACAGTTCCTACGAGCAGTACTTC. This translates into CASCTSWDSSYEQYF.

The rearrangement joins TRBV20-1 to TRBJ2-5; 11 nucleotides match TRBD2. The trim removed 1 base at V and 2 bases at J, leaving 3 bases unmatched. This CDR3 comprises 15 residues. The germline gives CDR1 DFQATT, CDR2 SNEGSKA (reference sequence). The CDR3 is CSARGLAGTQETQYF. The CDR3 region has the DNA TGCAGTGCTAGAGGACTAGCGGGAACTCAAGAGACCCAGTACTTC.